The subject of this entry is one T cell receptor (beta chain). These data belong to a study of T cell responses to AZD1222 COVID-19 vaccine. The CDR3 length is 17 residues. CDR1 is SGHRS, CDR2 YFSETQ, per germline. J gave up 11 bases and V 0 bases, and 14 bases lay outside the gene matches. Repertoires were generated with immunoSEQ multiplex PCR, while TCRdb's copy carries only in-frame clones and drops some. The repertoire includes around 140,000 clones, about nine tenths of them detected once, and about 4% sits in the top ten. The clonotype comes from an adult who received the AZD1222 COVID-19 vaccine. The sequencing used peripheral blood, collected 28 days after the second AZD1222 dose. The gene calls are TRBV5-1 and TRBJ1-5, with TRBD1 matching 10 bases. CDR3 sequence: CASSLAPGTGVEGAQHF. The CDR3, as DNA: TGCGCCAGCAGCTTGGCTCCCGGGACAGGGGTAGAAGGGGCCCAGCATTTT.